The next 31 T cell receptor beta chains were all read from a single sample in a study of T cells in Graves' hyperthyroidism and ophthalmopathy. Amplification of TCR beta CDR3 regions was performed using RNA transcripts as template. TCR CDR3 underwent first-round RT-PCR with the HTBI primer set. TCRdb itself ran the multiplex PCR reads through MiXCR, one entry per CDR3 protein. The repertoire holds 500,000 to 600,000 distinct CDR3 sequences, roughly 45% seen once, with about two fifths in the top ten. The sample comprised peripheral blood or thyroid tissue (not recorded which). These receptor sequences come from an adult woman with Graves' disease, either hyperthyroidism or ophthalmopathy (not recorded which).

The chain recombines TRBV5-1 with TRBJ2-2; the match to TRBD2 covers 10 bases. CDR1 is SGHRS, CDR2 YFSETQ, per germline. The CDR3 has 18 residues. The junction had 8 bases not matched to a gene; V was cut back by 0 bases and J by 3 bases. CDR3 nucleotides: TGCGCCAGCAGCTTGGGTCCTAGCGGGAGAGGCGACACCGGGGAGCTGTTTTTT. Encoded protein: CASSLGPSGRGDTGELFF.

This clonotype occurred a few times. The chain uses TRBV10-3 and TRBJ2-7; the D gene is possibly TRBD1 (5 bases). Germline loops: CDR1 ENHRY, CDR2 SYGVKD. CDR3 length: 13 amino acids. Trimming took off 10 bases at V and 0 bases at J, with 13 bases between the two ends. The CDR3 coding sequence is TGTGCCAGCATAGGGGCCAGCTCCTACGAGCAGTACTTC. This translates into CASIGASSYEQYF.

This clonotype was observed at least ten times. The rearrangement uses TRBV7-9 and TRBJ1-2; the D is unclear. CDR3 size: 13 residues. With 5 bases removed from V and 4 bases from J, the gap between germline ends came to 11 bases. Germline values: CDR1 SEHNR, CDR2 FQNEAQ (reference sequence). The CDR3 bases are TGTGCCAGCAGCCGTATTCTAGTCTATGGCTACACCTTC. The encoded protein is CASSRILVYGYTF.

The chain is built from TRBV5-1 and TRBJ1-5; a possible D gene is TRBD1 (6 bases). The germline V and J ends were trimmed by 0 bases and 4 bases, with 17 bases remaining between them. The CDR3 spans 17 residues. The germline V gene has CDR1 SGHRS and CDR2 YFSETQ. The CDR3 loop is CASSLGFRGDGNQPQHF. The CDR3 coding sequence is TGCGCCAGCAGCTTGGGATTTAGGGGGGATGGAAATCAGCCCCAGCATTTT.

Comment on this clonotype: One end of the junction is discordant with germline, which a read error may explain. The chain joins TRBV10-2 to TRBJ2-5; possibly TRBD1 for D (5 bases). Germline CDR1 WSHSY, CDR2 SAAADI. The CDR3 is 17 amino acids. Here the CDR3 reads CASSPLDASTATETQYF. DNA for the CDR3: TGTGCCAGCTCACCATTAGACGCTTCGACAGCTACAGAGACCCAGTACTTC.

V and J are TRBV5-1 and TRBJ2-7, with a tentative D call TRBD2 (7 bases). The CDR3 consists of 14 residues. Germline assignment: CDR1 SGHRS and CDR2 YFSETQ. V lost 1 base and J 3 bases, leaving 11 bases between the germline ends. The CDR3 is CASSLLRGRYEQYF. In DNA, the CDR3 is TGCGCCAGCAGCTTGTTGCGGGGGCGCTACGAGCAGTACTTC.

This chain joins TRBV28 and TRBJ2-7; D is ambiguous. V lost 2 bases and J lost 2, with 10 bases in between. There are 14 residues in the CDR3. Germline lookup yields CDR1 MDHEN and CDR2 SYDVKM. The CDR3: CASSLASSPYEQYF. As DNA, the CDR3 is TGTGCCAGCAGTTTAGCTAGTTCACCCTACGAGCAGTACTTC.

The chain recombines TRBV27 with TRBJ1-2; 7 positions match TRBD1. J was trimmed by 8 bases and V by 7 bases; bases with no gene match: 13. This CDR3 comprises 14 residues. Germline CDR1 and CDR2: MNHEY and SMNVEV (reference sequence). CDR3 sequence: CASTSHGRGGGYTF. As DNA, the CDR3 is TGTGCCAGCACCTCCCACGGCAGGGGGGGCGGCTACACCTTC.

This clonotype was seen repeatedly, ten times or more. The rearrangement joins TRBV6-6 to TRBJ2-7; 10 bases line up with TRBD2. Germline CDR1 and CDR2: MNHNY and SVGAGI (reference sequence). The CDR3 extends over 16 amino acids. V was clipped by 7 bases and J by 7 bases; unmatched bases: 16. The CDR3 nucleotides are TGTGCCAGCAACCCGGGGGGGCTAGCGGGAGATCGAGAGCAGTACTTC. Its protein product is CASNPGGLAGDREQYF.

The chain recombines TRBV4-1 with TRBJ1-5; TRBD1 aligns across 9 bases. J lost 2 bases, V lost 8 bases, and 10 bases had no gene match. CDR3 length: 16 residues. CDR1 and CDR2 (germline): MGHRA, YSYEKL. In DNA form, the CDR3 reads TGCGCCAGCTCCGGGACAGGGTCTTTTGGCAATCAGCCCCAGCATTTT. It encodes CASSGTGSFGNQPQHF.

Here the CDR3 reads CATSRDAGQGKLFF. The CDR3 nucleotides are TGTGCCACCAGCAGAGATGCGGGGCAGGGAAAACTGTTTTTT. This sequence joins TRBV15 and TRBJ1-4; D is perhaps TRBD1 (5 bases). The CDR3 is made up of 14 amino acids. Trimming stripped 0 bases from V and 10 bases from J, with 12 bases between. Germline V CDR1 and CDR2: LNHNV, YYDKDF (reference sequence).

This clonotype was counted a single time. This rearrangement joins TRBV20-1 to TRBJ1-5, with 7 positions matching TRBD1. CDR3 length equals 15 residues. V trimming: 2 bases; J trimming: 4 bases; junction bases outside the gene matches: 8. CDR1 and CDR2 (germline): DFQATT, SNEGSKA (reference sequence). Here the CDR3 reads CSARRQGGFNQPQHF. Here the CDR3 DNA reads TGCAGTGCTAGAAGACAGGGAGGCTTTAATCAGCCCCAGCATTTT.

This clonotype was counted at least ten times. The chain has TRBV6-4 and TRBJ1-6; D may be TRBD1 (5 bases). The CDR3 contains 17 residues. Germline V lookup: CDR1 MRHNA, CDR2 SNTAGT. Trimming took 10 bases from V and 7 from J, leaving 26 bases between them. CDR3 in DNA: TGTGCCACACCACCGGGACGGTATCTACCCCCAAATTCACCCCTCCACTTT. It is translated as CATPPGRYLPPNSPLHF.

The chain employs TRBV10-3 and TRBJ1-5, with D possibly TRBD1 on 5 matching bases. Germline V gives CDR1 ENHRY, CDR2 SYGVKD. This CDR3 is 12 amino acids long. Deletions cut 10 bases from V and 3 bases from J, with 10 bases between. DNA of the CDR3: TGTGCCAGTACAGGACACAATCAGCCCCAGCATTTT. This gives the protein CASTGHNQPQHF.

This clonotype was counted at least ten times. The chain recombines TRBV19 with TRBJ2-7, with 7 bases aligning to TRBD1. CDR3 length: 15 amino acids. V dropped 5 bases and J dropped 3; count of bases not matched to a gene: 10. Germline V gene data show CDR1 as LNHDA and CDR2 as SQIVND (reference sequence). The CDR3 is CASSLSRDRVYEQYF. In DNA, the CDR3 is TGTGCCAGTAGTCTCTCCCGGGACAGAGTCTACGAGCAGTACTTC.

Ten or more counts support this clonotype. The chain recombines TRBV10-3 with TRBJ1-6, with unresolved D. Germline CDR1 and CDR2: ENHRY and SYGVKD. The CDR3 is 14 amino acids. Trimming removed 0 bases from V and 7 bases from J, with 7 bases in between. The CDR3 bases are TGTGCCATCAGTGAGTCCGGGTGGAATTCACCCCTCCACTTT. It encodes CAISESGWNSPLHF.

As regards this clonotype: At one of its ends the junction is not consistent with the germline gene, which may arise from a read error. This sequence joins TRBV20-1 and TRBJ1-4; 8 bases line up with TRBD1. Germline V gene data show CDR1 as DFQATT and CDR2 as SNEGSKA (reference sequence). This CDR3 comprises 13 residues. The DNA of the CDR3 is TGCAGTGCCGACCGGACAGGGTTCGAGAGGGGAAATTTT. Translating it yields CSADRTGFERGNF.

This rearrangement joins TRBV25-1 to TRBJ2-7; 9 bases fit TRBD1. The CDR3 totals 14 residues. Germline V gene data show CDR1 as MGHDK and CDR2 as SYGVNS. The ends lost 4 bases at V and 3 bases at J; junction bases unmatched: 4. This chain's CDR3 is CASSVPGQGYEQYF. DNA of the CDR3: TGTGCCAGCAGTGTACCGGGACAGGGCTACGAGCAGTACTTC.

On this clonotype: The conserved final phenylalanine or tryptophan is absent from the CDR3, which likely points to a read error. No DNA is shown, since the ends of the CDR3 on it are uncertain; the CDR3 is the one TCRdb lists. CDR3 loop: CASSQARTAISI. The V gene is TRBV14, the J gene TRBJ1-2; TRBD1, the table's D call, lacks a check against the DNA. Germline-derived CDR1 and CDR2 are SGHDN and FVKESK. The CDR3 length equals 12 residues, ends included.

This clonotype was observed a handful of times. J is TRBJ2-5 and V is TRBV6-1; the D gene is possibly TRBD1 (6 bases). There are 16 residues in the CDR3. Trimming shortened V by 11 bases and J by 1 base, and 23 bases separated the two germline ends. Germline lookup yields CDR1 MNHNS and CDR2 SASEGT. The DNA for the CDR3 is TGTGCCGCCATTGGGGGCTGGGCAGGGACCCAAGAGACCCAGTACTTC. As protein: CAAIGGWAGTQETQYF.

The J gene is TRBJ2-7, the V gene TRBV13; weak D call: TRBD2 (6 bases). Germline assignment: CDR1 PRHDT and CDR2 FYEKMQ (reference sequence). CDR3 length: 14 residues. V was shortened by 5 bases and J by 2 bases, with 13 bases between the two germline ends. CDR3 sequence: CASSPGGSAYEQYF. For the CDR3, the DNA is TGTGCCAGCAGCCCTGGGGGGTCGGCCTACGAGCAGTACTTC.

This clonotype has at least ten counts. V gene TRBV7-2 combines with J gene TRBJ1-5; D unresolved. The CDR3 contains 12 residues. With 5 bases removed from V and 5 bases from J, the gap between germline ends came to 7 bases. The germline V gene has CDR1 SGHTA and CDR2 FQGNSA. CDR3 bases: TGTGCCAGCAGCCTTCGGGATCAGCCCCAGCATTTT. It codes for CASSLRDQPQHF.

The table lists this clonotype with a few counts. The rearrangement joins TRBV12-3 or TRBV12-4 to TRBJ1-2, with D perhaps matching TRBD1 (6 bases). There are 12 residues in the CDR3. Between the trimmed V and J ends, which lost 3 bases and 8 bases, there was a span of 10 bases. In DNA, the CDR3 is TGTGCCAGCAGTTTTGGACAGTCCGGCTACACCTTC. Translating gives CASSFGQSGYTF.

The gene calls are TRBV9 and TRBJ1-6, with D maybe TRBD1 (6 bases). V was clipped by 7 bases and J by 15 bases, with 14 bases between them. The CDR3 totals 11 residues. Germline V lookup: CDR1 SGDLS, CDR2 YYNGEE. CDR3 protein: CASGTGSVLHF. Here the CDR3 DNA reads TGTGCCAGCGGCACAGGGTCCGTCCTCCACTTT.

Many counts were recorded for this clonotype. The chain couples TRBV6-5 to TRBJ1-2; D possibly corresponds to TRBD1 (6 bases). V lost 8 bases to trimming and J lost 2 bases, with 9 bases between them. Germline V CDR1 and CDR2: MNHEY, SVGAGI. The CDR3 loop spans 12 amino acids. In nucleotides, the CDR3 is TGTGCCAGCTACGACAGGAACTATGGCTACACCTTC. Protein product: CASYDRNYGYTF.

This clonotype was detected once. Compared with germline, one end of the junction differs, possibly owing to a read error. This chain joins TRBV7-9 and TRBJ2-5, with D maybe TRBD2 (5 bases). This CDR3 spans 16 amino acids. Germline CDR1 is SEHNR and CDR2 is FQNEAQ (reference sequence). CDR3 region: CASSQDVGVNEETQYF. In DNA, the CDR3 is TGCGCCAGCAGCCAAGATGTCGGGGTTAATGAAGAGACCCAGTACTTC. Full variable domain (rest looked up from reference TRBV7-9 and TRBJ2-5): DTGVSQNPRHKITKRGQNVTFRCDPISEHNRLYWYRQTLGQGPEFLTYFQNEAQLEKSRLLSDRFSAERPKGSFSTLEIQRTEQGDSAMYLCASSQDVGVNEETQYFGPGTRLLVL.

This clonotype appeared a few times. The chain links TRBV7-9 to TRBJ2-7; 7 bases are shared with TRBD1. The CDR3 length is 16 residues. V gave up 2 bases and J gave up 2 bases; unmatched junction bases: 9. The V gene's germline CDR1 is SEHNR and CDR2 FQNEAQ (reference sequence). The CDR3 region is CASSLWGGDRPYEQYF. As DNA, the CDR3 is TGTGCCAGCAGCTTATGGGGTGGGGACAGACCCTACGAGCAGTACTTC.

This clonotype was detected ten times or more. The chain recombines TRBV4-1 with TRBJ1-2; 7 bases are a match to TRBD1. V lost 1 base to trimming and J lost 5 bases; unmatched junction nucleotides: 4. The CDR3 extends over 14 amino acids. Germline CDR1 and CDR2: MGHRA and YSYEKL. The CDR3, as DNA: TGCGCCAGCAGCCAAGCGGGACAGCCTTATGGCTACACCTTC. Amino acid sequence: CASSQAGQPYGYTF.

The chain joins TRBV2 to TRBJ2-3; D is perhaps TRBD1 (5 bases). This CDR3 is built from 15 residues. Germline CDR1 SNHLY, CDR2 FYNNEI. Trimming removed 6 bases from V and 1 base from J, with 14 bases in between. The CDR3 region is CASSQSDTGTDTQYF. CDR3 nucleotides: TGTGCCAGCAGCCAATCGGACACCGGCACAGATACGCAGTATTTT.

In this sample, this clonotype turned up many times. The chain has TRBV20-1 and TRBJ1-4, with D perhaps TRBD1 (6 bases). V was clipped by 5 bases and J by 6 bases, with 13 bases between them. The length of the CDR3 is 13 residues. Germline CDR1 is DFQATT and CDR2 is SNEGSKA (reference sequence). CDR3 in amino acids: CSAEGEGDEKLFF. The CDR3 DNA sequence: TGCAGTGCTGAGGGGGAGGGTGATGAAAAACTGTTTTTT.

This clonotype was counted ten times or more. This chain connects TRBV7-9 to TRBJ2-5; D not certain. The CDR3 contains 15 residues. Germline V gives CDR1 SEHNR, CDR2 FQNEAQ (reference sequence). The V and J ends lost 0 bases and 2 bases respectively, with 10 bases between them. CDR3 DNA sequence: TGTGCCAGCAGCTTAGCGGAAGTACAGCAAGAGACCCAGTACTTC. Its translation is CASSLAEVQQETQYF.